The 28 T cell receptor beta chains in this list originate from one sample, sequenced in a study of vaccination and CD4 T cells after COVID-19. Their antigens remain unidentified. Cultured CD4+ T-cell DNA underwent Oncomine TCR Beta short-read sequencing. TCRdb re-called the PCR reads through MiXCR, storing one row per CDR3 protein. Of under 25,000 distinct CDR3 sequences listed, roughly 67% are singletons. Treatment meaning: approximately 9-day PBMC culture with coronavirus spike peptide pools or control peptides (ViraFEST assay). Sequencing was carried out using CD4+ T cells from blood, cultured in vitro. The receptors come from a human donor who had recovered from COVID-19.

This clonotype appeared once. This rearrangement joins TRBV7-2 to TRBJ1-1, with 8 nucleotides matching TRBD1. V shed 5 bases and J 1 base; nucleotides not matched to a gene: 9. The CDR3 has 16 residues. Germline lookup yields CDR1 SGHTA and CDR2 FQGNSA. CDR3 DNA sequence: TGTGCCAGCAGCAGATTAGACAGGGGAAAGAACACTGAAGCTTTCTTT. Translating it yields CASSRLDRGKNTEAFF.

This clonotype has just a few counts. The genes are TRBV20-1 and TRBJ2-5; TRBD2 is a possible D gene (6 bases). V lost 0 bases and J lost 4, with 9 bases in between. The CDR3 has 13 amino acids. The germline V gene has CDR1 DFQATT and CDR2 SNEGSKA (reference sequence). The DNA of the CDR3 is TGCAGTGCTAGAGATGGGGGACTAGAGACCCAGTACTTC. Amino acids: CSARDGGLETQYF.

The chain recombines TRBV19 with TRBJ2-7; no clear D. Trimming took off 1 base at V and 3 bases at J, with 7 bases between the two ends. This CDR3 has 13 residues. CDR1 and CDR2 from the germline V gene are LNHDA and SQIVND (reference sequence). The CDR3 loop reads CASSIGEGYEQYF. In DNA form, the CDR3 reads TGTGCCAGTAGTATAGGTGAAGGCTACGAGCAGTACTTC.

This sequence joins TRBV27 and TRBJ1-5, with D possibly TRBD1 on 5 matching bases. This CDR3 contains 14 residues. CDR1 and CDR2 (germline): MNHEY, SMNVEV (reference sequence). V lost 2 bases, J lost 7 bases, and 12 bases lay in between. CDR3 loop: CASSLTPGGQPQHF. In nucleotides, the CDR3 is TGTGCCAGCAGTTTAACCCCGGGGGGGCAGCCCCAGCATTTT.

This chain joins TRBV7-2 and TRBJ1-2; maybe TRBD1 (6 bases). The germline gives CDR1 SGHTA, CDR2 FQGNSA. The ends were cut back, 5 bases at V and 7 bases at J, with 14 bases in the middle. This CDR3 contains 13 residues. CDR3 residues: CASSRGGAGGYTF. CDR3 DNA sequence: TGTGCCAGCAGCCGAGGGGGGGCGGGTGGCTACACCTTC.

The genes are TRBV7-2 and TRBJ1-2, with D perhaps TRBD1 (5 bases). This CDR3 region has 14 residues. Trimming pared 5 bases from V and 5 bases from J, leaving 15 bases between. Per germline, CDR1 SGHTA and CDR2 FQGNSA. CDR3 DNA sequence: TGTGCCAGCAGCCCGGGACGGACTTCGTATGGCTACACCTTC. Its translation: CASSPGRTSYGYTF.

The rearrangement uses TRBV20-1 and TRBJ2-7, with D tentatively TRBD2 (5 bases). The germline gives CDR1 DFQATT, CDR2 SNEGSKA (reference sequence). The CDR3 covers 19 residues. V dropped 5 bases and J dropped 5 bases, with 34 bases sitting between them. CDR3 amino acids: CSAGNLAGAIYLGGDEQYF. The CDR3 region has the DNA TGCAGTGCTGGGAACCTAGCTGGAGCTATTTACCTAGGAGGCGACGAGCAGTACTTC.

The genes are TRBV7-6 and TRBJ1-3; D possibly corresponds to TRBD1 (5 bases). Germline V gene data show CDR1 as SGHVS and CDR2 as FNYEAQ. V was pared by 1 base and J by 0 bases, with 7 bases between. The CDR3 is 15 amino acids. CDR3 bases: TGTGCCAGCAGCTTAGGGGGGAACTCTGGAAACACCATATATTTT. It translates to CASSLGGNSGNTIYF.

This clonotype was seen a few times. The V and J genes are TRBV6-1 and TRBJ1-4, with D perhaps matching TRBD1 (5 bases). V was pared by 3 bases and J by 11 bases, with 10 bases between. CDR1 MNHNS and CDR2 SASEGT come from the germline V gene. The CDR3 is made up of 12 amino acids. The CDR3 protein is CASSDRGEKLFF. The CDR3 DNA reads as TGTGCCAGCAGTGATAGGGGAGAGAAACTGTTTTTT.

J is TRBJ2-3 and V is TRBV20-1; no definite D call. Trimming took 3 bases from V and 3 from J, leaving 7 bases between them. Germline V CDR1 and CDR2: DFQATT, SNEGSKA (reference sequence). The CDR3 covers 12 residues. CDR3 sequence: CSARKNTDTQYF. CDR3 nucleotide sequence: TGCAGTGCTAGGAAAAATACAGATACGCAGTATTTT.

The genes are TRBV20-1 and TRBJ2-3; 13 bases match TRBD2. V was clipped by 1 base and J by 7 bases; unmatched bases: 5. Per germline, CDR1 DFQATT and CDR2 SNEGSKA (reference sequence). The CDR3 contains 15 residues. The CDR3 DNA reads as TGCAGTGCTAGAGCCAAGGGACTAGCGGGAAATACGCAGTATTTT. This translates into CSARAKGLAGNTQYF.

This clonotype was picked up a small number of times. Relative to the germline gene, one junction end is altered; a read error may explain this. This rearrangement joins TRBV15 to TRBJ2-1; D may be TRBD1 or TRBD2 (5 bases each). The CDR3 contains 11 residues. From germline, CDR1 is LNHNV and CDR2 YYDKDF (reference sequence). CDR3 in amino acids: CATSREGVYAF. The CDR3 DNA follows: TGTGCCACCAGCAGAGAGGGGGTTTATGCCTTC. Supplemented by reference TRBV15 and TRBJ2-1, the full variable domain reads DAMVIQNPRYQVTQFGKPVTLSCSQTLNHNVMYWYQQKSSQAPKLLFHYYDKDFNNEADTPDNFQSRRPNTSFCFLDIRSPGLGDTAMYLCATSREGVYAFGPGTRLTVL.

The J gene is TRBJ1-2, the V gene TRBV7-2, with a possible D match to TRBD1 (5 bases). The CDR3 runs 19 residues. Deletions cut 5 bases from V and 1 base from J, with 26 bases between. CDR1 and CDR2 (germline): SGHTA, FQGNSA. This CDR3 reads CASSPRPWGSGDINYGYTF. The CDR3 DNA reads as TGTGCCAGCAGCCCAAGGCCCTGGGGGTCCGGGGATATTAACTATGGCTACACCTTC.

The chain has TRBV6-5 and TRBJ1-1, with D possibly TRBD1 on 6 matching bases. Germline V lookup: CDR1 MNHEY, CDR2 SVGAGI. V lost 2 bases and J 1 base, leaving 14 bases between the germline ends. The length of the CDR3 is 16 residues. This CDR3 is CASSYRVGQKNTEAFF. In DNA form, the CDR3 reads TGTGCCAGCAGTTACCGGGTGGGACAAAAGAACACTGAAGCTTTCTTT.

As concerns this clonotype: At one end the junction does not follow the germline gene, possibly because of a read error. The chain uses TRBV15 and TRBJ2-7; D remains ambiguous. The CDR3 totals 13 residues. The germline V gene has CDR1 LNHNV and CDR2 YYDKDF (reference sequence). CDR3 protein: CATSRDTEGKKDF. In DNA, the CDR3 is TGTGCCACCAGCAGAGATACAGAAGGGAAGAAGGACTTC. The variable domain in full, with the rest retrieved from reference TRBV15 and TRBJ2-7, is DAMVIQNPRYQVTQFGKPVTLSCSQTLNHNVMYWYQQKSSQAPKLLFHYYDKDFNNEADTPDNFQSRRPNTSFCFLDIRSPGLGDTAMYLCATSRDTEGKKDFGPGTRLTVT.

This chain connects TRBV7-9 to TRBJ1-1, with D unresolved. The V end lost 1 base, the J end lost 0 bases, and 9 bases lay between the germline ends. This CDR3 comprises 15 residues. Germline V lookup: CDR1 SEHNR, CDR2 FQNEAQ (reference sequence). Here the CDR3 reads CASSLGPRMNTEAFF. The CDR3 region has the DNA TGTGCCAGCAGCTTAGGACCTAGGATGAACACTGAAGCTTTCTTT.

This chain uses TRBV11-2 with TRBJ1-6, with D hard to call. There are 16 residues in the CDR3. V was cut by 0 bases and J by 6 bases, with 12 bases left in between. Germline CDR1 reads SGHAT; CDR2 reads FQNNGV. CDR3 amino acids: CASSLEAPALNSPLHF. The DNA for the CDR3 is TGTGCCAGCAGCTTAGAGGCGCCGGCTCTTAATTCACCCCTCCACTTT.

The J gene is TRBJ2-5, the V gene TRBV24-1, with 11 bases fitting TRBD1. This CDR3 is built from 19 residues. CDR1 is KGHDR, CDR2 SFDVKD, per germline. The V and J ends lost 0 bases and 5 bases, in that order; junction bases with no gene match: 13. As DNA, the CDR3 is TGTGCCACCAGTGATTTGCCGGACAGGGGGCTGGCGGGATGGGAGACCCAGTACTTC. Translating gives CATSDLPDRGLAGWETQYF.

The chain couples TRBV20-1 to TRBJ1-4; D unresolved. V was cut by 0 bases and J by 5 bases, with 10 bases left in between. Germline-derived CDR1 and CDR2 are DFQATT and SNEGSKA (reference sequence). The CDR3 extends over 14 amino acids. CDR3 DNA sequence: TGCAGTGCTAGAGATCGAGTGGGGAATGAAAAACTGTTTTTT. Its protein product is CSARDRVGNEKLFF.

This chain joins TRBV6-4 and TRBJ2-1; 7 positions match TRBD2. CDR3 length equals 16 residues. The ends lost 4 bases at V and 6 bases at J; junction bases unmatched: 12. Germline CDR1 reads MRHNA; CDR2 reads SNTAGT. CDR3 nucleotide sequence: TGTGCCAGCAGTGTTGGCGGGAGAACTGCTTTCAATGAGCAGTTCTTC. Its translation: CASSVGGRTAFNEQFF.

V is TRBV6-1 and J is TRBJ1-1; TRBD1 might be the D (6 bases). CDR3 length: 13 amino acids. Per germline, CDR1 MNHNS and CDR2 SASEGT. Trimming shortened V by 6 bases and J by 4 bases, and 12 bases separated the two germline ends. Here the CDR3 DNA reads TGTGCCAGCAGCCCCACCAGGGGCACTGAAGCTTTCTTT. It is translated as CASSPTRGTEAFF.

The chain recombines TRBV29-1 with TRBJ2-5, with a possible D match to TRBD2 (5 bases). V dropped 7 bases and J dropped 4 bases, with 16 bases sitting between them. CDR1 SQVTM and CDR2 ANQGSEA come from the germline V gene. The CDR3 is made up of 13 amino acids. This chain's CDR3 is CSAERVATETQYF. DNA for the CDR3: TGCAGCGCTGAGAGGGTGGCAACAGAGACCCAGTACTTC. The variable domain in full, completed from reference TRBV29-1 and TRBJ2-5, reads SAVISQKPSRDICQRGTSLTIQCQVDSQVTMMFWYRQQPGQSLTLIATANQGSEATYESGFVIDKFPISRPNLTFSTLTVSNMSPEDSSIYLCSAERVATETQYFGPGTRLLVL.

The sample holds a few counts of this clonotype. The chain combines TRBV11-2 with TRBJ2-5; D may match TRBD1 or TRBD2 (5 bases each). Germline CDR1 is SGHAT and CDR2 is FQNNGV. The V and J ends lost 1 base and 2 bases respectively, with 8 bases between them. This CDR3 has 14 amino acids. The CDR3 reads CASSLAGRQETQYF. CDR3 DNA: TGTGCCAGCAGCTTAGCGGGGCGACAAGAGACCCAGTACTTC.

This clonotype appeared once. The rearrangement joins TRBV28 to TRBJ2-5; 8 bases line up with TRBD2. CDR3 size: 15 residues. Trimming cost V 3 bases and J 3 bases; bases outside gene matches: 6. CDR1 and CDR2 from the germline V gene are MDHEN and SYDVKM. The CDR3 region is CASSLVGLDKETQYF. The CDR3 nucleotides are TGTGCCAGCAGTTTGGTGGGACTAGATAAAGAGACCCAGTACTTC.

The chain recombines TRBV20-1 with TRBJ1-2; D call uncertain. This CDR3 is 11 amino acids long. V gave up 6 bases and J gave up 0 bases, with 5 bases separating them. The V gene's germline CDR1 is DFQATT and CDR2 SNEGSKA (reference sequence). CDR3: CSAPPNYGYTF. CDR3 nucleotide sequence: TGCAGTGCCCCCCCTAACTATGGCTACACCTTC.

The chain joins TRBV7-2 to TRBJ1-2; TRBD1 matches 7 bases. With V trimmed by 5 bases and J by 5 bases, 11 bases remained unmatched. CDR1 is SGHTA, CDR2 FQGNSA, per germline. The CDR3 loop spans 15 amino acids. This chain's CDR3 is CASSAGGTAEYGYTF. The CDR3 DNA follows: TGTGCCAGCAGCGCGGGGGGGACAGCAGAATATGGCTACACCTTC.

J is TRBJ1-6 and V is TRBV11-2, with a tentative D call TRBD1 (6 bases). Germline V gene sequence: CDR1 SGHAT, CDR2 FQNNGV. The V gene lost 5 bases and the J gene lost 5 bases, with 13 bases spanning the gap. The CDR3 is 15 amino acids. The CDR3 nucleotides are TGTGCCAGCAGCCCCGACAGGTTCGATAATTCACCCCTCCACTTT. Translating gives CASSPDRFDNSPLHF.

DNA of the CDR3: TGTGCCAGCAGTTACAGAGAGCGCTCCTACGAGCAGTACTTC. It is translated as CASSYRERSYEQYF. The chain has TRBV6-2 or TRBV6-3 and TRBJ2-7, with unresolved D. Germline V gene data show CDR1 as MNHEY and CDR2 as SVGEGT. This CDR3 has 14 amino acids. V lost 2 bases and J lost 0, with 8 bases in between.